These 15 T cell receptor beta chains were sequenced from one sample in a study of T cell changes during pregnancy in multiple sclerosis. Clones were sequenced by immunoSEQ multiplex PCR, and TCRdb holds only the in-frame ones, with some missing. Of tens of thousands of clones in the sample, roughly 91% are singletons; the top ten hold under 0.9%. The source was peripheral blood, collected in the third trimester of pregnancy. The receptors shown here come from a female donor in good health, enrolled as a control in a pregnancy study.

V usage is TRBV7-2 and J usage is TRBJ2-1; 10 positions agree with TRBD2. Germline V gene sequence: CDR1 SGHTA, CDR2 FQGNSA. Trimming at V came to 2 bases and at J to 9 bases, leaving 13 bases not matched to a gene. The CDR3 runs to 17 residues. The CDR3 reads CASSLKSLAGVYGEQFF. CDR3 nucleotides: TGTGCCAGCAGCTTAAAATCCCTAGCGGGAGTTTATGGTGAGCAGTTCTTC.

This clone was seen only once. The chain carries TRBV2 and TRBJ1-2; tentative D call: TRBD1 (5 bases). The length of the CDR3 is 10 residues. Per the germline V gene, CDR1 is SNHLY and CDR2 is FYNNEI. Between the trimmed V and J ends, which lost 3 bases and 13 bases, there was a span of 9 bases. The CDR3 sequence is CASSDVQGTF. CDR3 DNA: TGTGCCAGCAGTGACGTGCAGGGCACCTTC.

V usage is TRBV19 and J usage is TRBJ2-1, with TRBD2 identical over 8 bases. Germline V lookup: CDR1 LNHDA, CDR2 SQIVND (reference sequence). V dropped 6 bases and J dropped 7; count of bases not matched to a gene: 8. The CDR3 loop spans 14 amino acids. The CDR3 bases are TGTGCCAGTAGGGTAGCGGGATTGCGGAATGAGCAGTTCTTC. This gives the protein CASRVAGLRNEQFF. Variable domain in full (rest from reference TRBV19 and TRBJ2-1): DGGITQSPKYLFRKEGQNVTLSCEQNLNHDAMYWYRQDPGQGLRLIYYSQIVNDFQKGDIAEGYSVSREKKESFPLTVTSAQKNPTAFYLCASRVAGLRNEQFFGPGTRLTVL.

J is TRBJ1-3 and V is TRBV6-5; the D gene is possibly TRBD1 (6 bases). V shed 2 bases and J shed 0 bases, with 8 bases lying between them. Germline values: CDR1 MNHEY, CDR2 SVGAGI. There are 15 residues in the CDR3. The CDR3 DNA follows: TGTGCCAGCAGTTACCAAGGGGGCTCTGGAAACACCATATATTTT. This sequence encodes CASSYQGGSGNTIYF.

The CDR3 protein is CASGPRVSDGYTF. DNA of the CDR3: TGTGCCAGCGGCCCCCGGGTTTCAGATGGCTACACCTTC. J is TRBJ1-2 and V is TRBV9; D remains ambiguous. The CDR3 loop spans 13 amino acids. V shed 7 bases and J shed 6 bases, with 16 bases lying between them. Per germline, CDR1 SGDLS and CDR2 YYNGEE.

CDR3 region: CASRWDSPNEQFF. In DNA, the CDR3 is TGTGCCAGCAGATGGGACTCACCCAATGAGCAGTTCTTC. The chain recombines TRBV2 with TRBJ2-1; D perhaps matches TRBD2 (6 bases). In germline, CDR1 is SNHLY, CDR2 FYNNEI. The CDR3 totals 13 residues. With 6 bases removed from V and 6 bases from J, the gap between germline ends came to 12 bases. Variable domain in full (rest from reference TRBV2 and TRBJ2-1): EPEVTQTPSHQVTQMGQEVILRCVPISNHLYFYWYRQILGQKVEFLVSFYNNEISEKSEIFDDQFSVERPDGSNFTLKIRSTKLEDSAMYFCASRWDSPNEQFFGPGTRLTVL.

The chain is built from TRBV4-2 and TRBJ1-1, with D uncertain. The CDR3 is 13 amino acids. Between the trimmed V and J ends, which lost 4 bases and 6 bases, there was a span of 12 bases. CDR1 and CDR2 (germline): LGHNA, YNFKEQ. The CDR3 region has the DNA TGTGCCAGCAGCCGCTCGGGGAAGGCTGAAGCTTTCTTT. Residues: CASSRSGKAEAFF.

Comments on this clone: Germline is not matched at one junction end, which may reflect a read error. The rearrangement links TRBV7-7 to TRBJ2-5; 7 positions match TRBD2. Germline CDR1 SSHAT, CDR2 FNYEAQ (reference sequence). This CDR3 is 15 amino acids long. The CDR3 coding sequence is TGTGCTAGCAGCCCCCCGGCGGGGAGGGGAGAGACCCAGTACTTC. Translation: CASSPPAGRGETQYF.

The chain is built from TRBV27 and TRBJ1-6; 8 nucleotides agree with TRBD1. Trimming at V came to 5 bases and at J to 7 bases, leaving 16 bases not matched to a gene. The CDR3 extends over 18 amino acids. The germline CDR1 and CDR2 sequences are MNHEY and SMNVEV (reference sequence). CDR3 residues: CASSLFDSADRENSPLHF. Written as DNA, the CDR3 is TGTGCCAGCAGTCTATTCGACTCGGCGGACAGGGAGAATTCACCCCTCCACTTT.

J is TRBJ2-5 and V is TRBV6-4, with D possibly being TRBD1 (5 bases). The CDR3 has 14 amino acids. Deletions cut 0 bases from V and 6 bases from J, with 11 bases between. Germline V gives CDR1 MRHNA, CDR2 SNTAGT. In DNA form, the CDR3 reads TGTGCCAGCAGTGACTCGCCGGCAGGGAAGACCCAGTACTTC. Translated: CASSDSPAGKTQYF.

The chain recombines TRBV5-1 with TRBJ1-2; tentatively, D is TRBD1 (6 bases). CDR3 length: 14 amino acids. Germline lookup yields CDR1 SGHRS and CDR2 YFSETQ. Trimming cost V 3 bases and J 4 bases, with 13 bases left between them. The CDR3: CASSWSTGSYGYTF. The CDR3 region has the DNA TGCGCCAGCAGCTGGTCGACAGGCAGCTATGGCTACACCTTC.

The gene calls are TRBV27 and TRBJ2-7, with 11 bases that match TRBD1. Trimming at V came to 4 bases and at J to 3 bases, leaving 5 bases not matched to a gene. The CDR3 is 15 residues long. Germline V gene data show CDR1 as MNHEY and CDR2 as SMNVEV (reference sequence). CDR3 amino acids: CASSSRDRGIYEQYF. The CDR3 DNA reads TGTGCCAGCAGTTCCCGGGACAGGGGGATCTACGAGCAGTACTTC.

This chain uses TRBV6-5 with TRBJ2-5; 9 positions match TRBD2. Germline CDR1 reads MNHEY; CDR2 reads SVGAGI. V lost 2 bases, J lost 5 bases, and 9 bases stayed unmatched. The length of the CDR3 is 16 residues. CDR3 in amino acids: CASSYGAGGQRETQYF. The CDR3 DNA is TGTGCCAGCAGTTACGGGGCGGGAGGGCAACGGGAGACCCAGTACTTC.

The chain employs TRBV7-2 and TRBJ1-1; unclear D gene. Germline V gives CDR1 SGHTA, CDR2 FQGNSA. Deletions cut 3 bases from V and 3 bases from J, with 23 bases between. This CDR3 spans 18 amino acids. CDR3 sequence reads: CASSLADGRAGRDTEAFF. The CDR3 DNA reads as TGTGCCAGCAGCTTGGCAGATGGGAGGGCTGGTAGAGACACTGAAGCTTTCTTT.

The chain joins TRBV7-2 to TRBJ1-5; 7 positions match TRBD1. The ends lost 4 bases at V and 4 bases at J; junction bases unmatched: 1. Germline CDR1 SGHTA, CDR2 FQGNSA. The CDR3 is 13 residues long. The CDR3 region is CASSSQGNQPQHF. The DNA of the CDR3 is TGTGCCAGCAGCTCACAGGGGAATCAGCCCCAGCATTTT.